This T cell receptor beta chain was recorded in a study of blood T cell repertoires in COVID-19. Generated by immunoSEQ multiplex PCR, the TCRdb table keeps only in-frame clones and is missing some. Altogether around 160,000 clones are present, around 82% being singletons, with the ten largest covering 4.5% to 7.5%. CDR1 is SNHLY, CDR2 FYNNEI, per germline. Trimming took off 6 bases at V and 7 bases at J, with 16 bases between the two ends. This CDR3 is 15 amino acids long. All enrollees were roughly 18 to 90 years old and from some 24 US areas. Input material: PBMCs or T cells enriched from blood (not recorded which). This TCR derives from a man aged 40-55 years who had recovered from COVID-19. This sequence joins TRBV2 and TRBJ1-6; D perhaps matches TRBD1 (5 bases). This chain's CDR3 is CASRAGSPGNSPLHF. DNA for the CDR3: TGTGCCAGCAGAGCCGGGAGCCCAGGGAATTCACCCCTCCACTTT.